These T cell receptor beta chains were read from a single sample in a study of molecular identifiers for immune sequencing clone quantification. Via MiXCR, TCRdb re-called the PCR reads, giving one row per CDR3 protein. Here the sample spans 88,000 or so distinct CDR3 sequences, roughly 23% being singletons. Sequencing input: naive CD8+ T cells from blood, with Jurkat cell RNA spiked in. Receptors originate from a human donor in good health. Some libraries in this study had Jurkat cell RNA spiked in. The CDR3 runs from the conserved cysteine through the conserved F or W. Each record gives: CDR3 length, V gene, J gene, CDR3 protein.

>13|TRBV29-1|TRBJ2-7
CSVQYTDGYEQYF
>16|TRBV7-9|TRBJ1-2
CASSHFEGQGKNGYTF
>14|TRBV28|TRBJ2-7
CAGSLTSGGYEQYF
>13|TRBV2|TRBJ1-2
CATPRQGGIGYTF
>16|TRBV7-6|TRBJ2-3
CANVSGGSRGTDTQYF
>13|TRBV3-1|TRBJ2-7
CASSQDLSYEQYF
>13|TRBV9|TRBJ2-2
CASSPLNTGELFF
>18|TRBV7-9|TRBJ2-1
CASSSGTIYPSSYNEQFF
>14|TRBV6-6|TRBJ2-7
CASRGTSAIYEQYF
>14|TRBV12-3/TRBV12-4|TRBJ2-7
CASRRQGESYERYF
>14|TRBV12-3/TRBV12-4|TRBJ2-7
CASSSTGFVDEQYF
>11|TRBV29-1|TRBJ2-7
CSVEGFGEQYF
>17|TRBV30|TRBJ2-1
CAWREGPRRSFRSEQFF
>12|TRBV12-5|TRBJ1-1
CASGLWNTEAFF
>13|TRBV12-3/TRBV12-4|TRBJ1-2
CASSFPGRYGYTF
>14|TRBV20-1|TRBJ2-1
CSASRGGLTDEQFF
>14|TRBV10-3|TRBJ2-1
CAISEPGQGGEQFF
>15|TRBV7-9|TRBJ2-3
CASSPWSPSTDTQYF
>13|TRBV24-1|TRBJ2-1
CATGLADYNEQFF
>12|TRBV27|TRBJ1-6
CASSPHNSPLHF
>17|TRBV27|TRBJ2-1
CASSSWTGEKSYNEQFF
>17|TRBV4-3|TRBJ2-7
CASSQDFRGSGSYEQYF
>18|TRBV7-2|TRBJ2-1
CASSSRTSGSSSYNEQFF
>14|TRBV27|TRBJ1-1
CASSLQGANTEAFF
>15|TRBV6-4|TRBJ1-5
CASRAAQHGNQPQHF
>15|TRBV4-1|TRBJ1-5
CASSQTGGSGQPQHF
>18|TRBV7-6|TRBJ2-3
CASSLASYSSGTTDTQYF
>14|TRBV5-6|TRBJ2-7
CAGSFRTGSYEQYF
>15|TRBV3-1|TRBJ1-5
CASSQDPSENQPQHF